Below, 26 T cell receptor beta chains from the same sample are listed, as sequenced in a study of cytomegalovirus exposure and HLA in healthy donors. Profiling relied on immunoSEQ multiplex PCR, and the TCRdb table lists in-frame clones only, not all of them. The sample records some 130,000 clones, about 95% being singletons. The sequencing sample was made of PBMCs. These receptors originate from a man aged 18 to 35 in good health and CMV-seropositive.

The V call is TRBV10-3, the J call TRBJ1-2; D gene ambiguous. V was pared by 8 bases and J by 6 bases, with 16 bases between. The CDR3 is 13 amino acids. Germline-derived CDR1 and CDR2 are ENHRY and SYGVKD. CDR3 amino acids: CAIFDSKGDGYTF. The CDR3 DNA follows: TGTGCCATCTTTGATTCAAAAGGAGATGGCTACACCTTC.

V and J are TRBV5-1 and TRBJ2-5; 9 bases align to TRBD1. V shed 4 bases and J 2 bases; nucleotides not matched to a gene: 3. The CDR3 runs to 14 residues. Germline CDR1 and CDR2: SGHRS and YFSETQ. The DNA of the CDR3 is TGCGCCAGCAGCCCGGGACAGGGTCAAGAGACCCAGTACTTC. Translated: CASSPGQGQETQYF.

The CDR3 nucleotides are TGTGCCAGCAGCCTCGTAGCGGGAGGGCCGGTAACAGATACGCAGTATTTT. Its protein is CASSLVAGGPVTDTQYF. The V gene is TRBV7-8, the J gene TRBJ2-3, with 11 bases identical to TRBD2. The CDR3 has 17 amino acids. V was clipped by 5 bases and J by 3 bases; unmatched bases: 10. Germline CDR1 and CDR2: SGHVS and FQNEAQ.

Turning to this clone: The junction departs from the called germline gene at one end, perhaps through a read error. The CDR3 nucleotides are TGTGCCAGCAGTGAAGATCAGGCTGAAGAACTGTTTTTT. Amino acid sequence: CASSEDQAEELFF. The rearrangement joins TRBV6-1 to TRBJ1-4; D call uncertain. Germline-derived CDR1 and CDR2 are MNHNS and SASEGT. The CDR3 is 13 amino acids.

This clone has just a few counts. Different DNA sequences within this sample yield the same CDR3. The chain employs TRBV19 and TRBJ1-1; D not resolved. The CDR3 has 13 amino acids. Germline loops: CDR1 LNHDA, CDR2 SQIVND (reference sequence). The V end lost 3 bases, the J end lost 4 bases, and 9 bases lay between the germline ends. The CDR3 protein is CASSILGVTEAFF. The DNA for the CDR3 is TGTGCCAGTAGTATTCTGGGAGTCACTGAAGCTTTCTTT.

The CDR3 DNA reads as TGTGCCAGCAGCGAGACAGGGAATGGCTATGGCTACACCTTC. Protein sequence: CASSETGNGYGYTF. This chain joins TRBV7-8 and TRBJ1-2; TRBD1 aligns across 7 bases. J lost 4 bases, V lost 5 bases, and 7 bases had no gene match. The CDR3 covers 14 residues. Germline lookup yields CDR1 SGHVS and CDR2 FQNEAQ. Full variable domain (rest looked up from reference TRBV7-8 and TRBJ1-2): GAGVSQSPRYKVAKRGQDVALRCDPISGHVSLFWYQQALGQGPEFLTYFQNEAQLDKSGLPSDRFFAERPEGSVSTLKIQRTQQEDSAVYLCASSETGNGYGYTFGSGTRLTVV.

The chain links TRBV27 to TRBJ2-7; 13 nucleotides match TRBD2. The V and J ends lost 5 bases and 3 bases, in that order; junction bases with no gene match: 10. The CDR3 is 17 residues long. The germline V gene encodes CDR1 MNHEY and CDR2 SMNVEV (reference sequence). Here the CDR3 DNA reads TGTGCCAGCAGTCCCCTTCGGACTAGCGGGAGTCACTACGAGCAGTACTTC. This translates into CASSPLRTSGSHYEQYF.

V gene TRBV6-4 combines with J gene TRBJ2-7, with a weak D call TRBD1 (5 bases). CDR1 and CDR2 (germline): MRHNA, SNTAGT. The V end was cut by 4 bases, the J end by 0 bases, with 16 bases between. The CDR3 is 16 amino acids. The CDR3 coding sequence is TGTGCCAGCAGTGCGTCGAGGACACAACTCTCCTACGAGCAGTACTTC. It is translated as CASSASRTQLSYEQYF.

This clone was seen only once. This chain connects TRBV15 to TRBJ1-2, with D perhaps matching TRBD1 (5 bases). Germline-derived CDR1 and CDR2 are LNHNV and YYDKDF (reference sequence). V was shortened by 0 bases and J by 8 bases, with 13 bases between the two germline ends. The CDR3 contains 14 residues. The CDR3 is CATSRDYGRVGYTF. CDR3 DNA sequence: TGTGCCACCAGCAGAGATTATGGCAGGGTGGGCTACACCTTC.

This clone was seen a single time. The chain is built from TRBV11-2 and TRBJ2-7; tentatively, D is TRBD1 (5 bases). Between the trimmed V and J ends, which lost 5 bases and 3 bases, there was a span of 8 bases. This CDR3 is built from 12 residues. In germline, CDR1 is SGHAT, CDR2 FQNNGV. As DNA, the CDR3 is TGTGCCAGCAGCCGCCAGGGCTACGAGCAGTACTTC. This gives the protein CASSRQGYEQYF.

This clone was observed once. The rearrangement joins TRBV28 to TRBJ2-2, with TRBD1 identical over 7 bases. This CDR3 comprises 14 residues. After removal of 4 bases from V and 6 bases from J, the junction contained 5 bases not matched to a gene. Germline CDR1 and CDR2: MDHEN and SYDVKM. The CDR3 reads CASSSHQGAGELFF. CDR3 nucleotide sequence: TGTGCCAGCAGTTCCCACCAGGGGGCCGGGGAGCTGTTTTTT.

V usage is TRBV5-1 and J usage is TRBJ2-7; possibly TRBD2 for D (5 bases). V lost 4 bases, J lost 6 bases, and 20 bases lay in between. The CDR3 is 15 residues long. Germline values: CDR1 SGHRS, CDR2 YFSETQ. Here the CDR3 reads CASSVDPGSGGEQYF. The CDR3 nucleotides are TGCGCCAGCAGCGTGGACCCGGGAAGCGGAGGCGAGCAGTACTTC. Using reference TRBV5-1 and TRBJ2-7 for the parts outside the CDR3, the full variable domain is KAGVTQTPRYLIKTRGQQVTLSCSPISGHRSVSWYQQTPGQGLQFLFEYFSETQRNKGNFPGRFSGRQFSNSRSEMNVSTLELGDSALYLCASSVDPGSGGEQYFGPGTRLTVT.

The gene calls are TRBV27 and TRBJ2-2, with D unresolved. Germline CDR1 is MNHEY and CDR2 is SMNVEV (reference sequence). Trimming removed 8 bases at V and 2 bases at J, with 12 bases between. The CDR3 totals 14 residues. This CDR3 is CASRLSPNTGELFF. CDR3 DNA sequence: TGTGCCAGCCGCCTTAGTCCCAACACCGGGGAGCTGTTTTTT.

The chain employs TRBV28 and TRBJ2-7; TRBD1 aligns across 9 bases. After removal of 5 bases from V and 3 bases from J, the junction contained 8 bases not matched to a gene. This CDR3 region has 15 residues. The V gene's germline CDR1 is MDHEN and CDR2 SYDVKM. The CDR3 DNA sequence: TGTGCCAGCAGTGTTCCCGGGACAGGGTACTACGAGCAGTACTTC. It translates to CASSVPGTGYYEQYF.

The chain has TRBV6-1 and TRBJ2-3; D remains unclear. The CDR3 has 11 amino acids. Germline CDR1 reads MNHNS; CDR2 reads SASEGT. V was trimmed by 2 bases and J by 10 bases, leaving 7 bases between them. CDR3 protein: CASSELGPQYF. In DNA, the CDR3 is TGTGCCAGCAGTGAACTGGGCCCGCAGTATTTT.

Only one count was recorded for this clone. The CDR3: CASRRQGVSYEQYF. Here the CDR3 DNA reads TGTGCCAGCAGACGACAGGGGGTGTCGTACGAGCAGTACTTC. The rearrangement links TRBV2 to TRBJ2-7; 9 nucleotides line up with TRBD1. Unmatched junction bases numbered 7, after V lost 6 bases and J lost 4 bases. Germline CDR1 reads SNHLY; CDR2 reads FYNNEI. The length of the CDR3 is 14 residues.

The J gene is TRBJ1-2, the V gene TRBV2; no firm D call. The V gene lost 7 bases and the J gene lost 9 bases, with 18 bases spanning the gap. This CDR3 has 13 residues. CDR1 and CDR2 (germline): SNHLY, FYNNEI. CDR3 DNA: TGTGCCAGCACCCCGATAGAGTCGGGAAGCTACACCTTC. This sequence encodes CASTPIESGSYTF.

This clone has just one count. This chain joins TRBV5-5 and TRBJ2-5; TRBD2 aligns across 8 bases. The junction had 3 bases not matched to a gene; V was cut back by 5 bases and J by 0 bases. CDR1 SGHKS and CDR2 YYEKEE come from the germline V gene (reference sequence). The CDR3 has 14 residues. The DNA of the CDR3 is TGTGCCAGCAGGTTACTAGCGGACCAAGAGACCCAGTACTTC. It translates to CASRLLADQETQYF. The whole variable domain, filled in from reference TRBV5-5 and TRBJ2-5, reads DAGVTQSPTHLIKTRGQQVTLRCSPISGHKSVSWYQQVLGQGPQFIFQYYEKEERGRGNFPDRFSARQFPNYSSELNVNALLLGDSALYLCASRLLADQETQYFGPGTRLLVL.

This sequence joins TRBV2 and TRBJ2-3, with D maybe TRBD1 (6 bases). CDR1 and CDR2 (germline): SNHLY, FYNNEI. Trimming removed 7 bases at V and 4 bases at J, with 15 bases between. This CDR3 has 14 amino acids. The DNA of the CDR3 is TGTGCCAGCAAGAGAACAGGGACCGCAGATACGCAGTATTTT. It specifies CASKRTGTADTQYF.

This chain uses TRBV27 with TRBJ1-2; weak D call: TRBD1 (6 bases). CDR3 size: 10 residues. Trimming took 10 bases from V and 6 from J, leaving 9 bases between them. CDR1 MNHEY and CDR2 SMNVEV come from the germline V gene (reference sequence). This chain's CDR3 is CAISGDGYTF. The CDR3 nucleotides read TGTGCCATATCAGGGGATGGCTACACCTTC.

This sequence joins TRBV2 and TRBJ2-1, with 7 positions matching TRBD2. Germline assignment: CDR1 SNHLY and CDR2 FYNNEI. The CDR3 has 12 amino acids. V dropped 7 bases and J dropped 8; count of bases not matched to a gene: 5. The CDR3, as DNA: TGTGCCAGCAAAGGGGCGGGGGATGAGCAGTTCTTC. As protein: CASKGAGDEQFF.

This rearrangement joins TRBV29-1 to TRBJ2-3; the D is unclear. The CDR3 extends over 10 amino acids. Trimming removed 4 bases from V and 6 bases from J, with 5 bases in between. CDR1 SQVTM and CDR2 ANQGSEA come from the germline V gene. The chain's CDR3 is CSVGEDTQYF. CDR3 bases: TGCAGCGTTGGTGAGGATACGCAGTATTTT.

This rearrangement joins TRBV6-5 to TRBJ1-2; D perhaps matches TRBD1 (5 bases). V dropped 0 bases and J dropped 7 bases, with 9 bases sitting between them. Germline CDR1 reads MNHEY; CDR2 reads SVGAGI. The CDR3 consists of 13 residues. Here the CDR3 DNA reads TGTGCCAGCAGTTACTCTGGACATCGTGGCTACACCTTC. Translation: CASSYSGHRGYTF.

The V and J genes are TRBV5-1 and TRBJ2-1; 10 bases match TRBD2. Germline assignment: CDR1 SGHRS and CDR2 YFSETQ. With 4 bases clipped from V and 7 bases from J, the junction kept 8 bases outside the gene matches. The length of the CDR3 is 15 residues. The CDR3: CASSRTSGDGNEQFF. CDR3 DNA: TGCGCCAGCAGCCGGACTAGCGGAGACGGGAATGAGCAGTTCTTC.

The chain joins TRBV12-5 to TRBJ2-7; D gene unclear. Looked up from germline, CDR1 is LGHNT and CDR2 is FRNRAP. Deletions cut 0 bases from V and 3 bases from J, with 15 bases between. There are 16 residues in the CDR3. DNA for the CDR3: TGTGCTAGTGGTTTGGTACCCCTGAAAAGAGACTACGAGCAGTACTTC. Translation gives CASGLVPLKRDYEQYF.

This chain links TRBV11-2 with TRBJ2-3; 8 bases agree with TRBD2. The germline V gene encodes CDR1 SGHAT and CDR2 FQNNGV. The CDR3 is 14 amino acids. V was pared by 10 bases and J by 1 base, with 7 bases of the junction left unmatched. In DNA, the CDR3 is TGTGCCACCCAGCGGGGGAGGGGCACAGATACGCAGTATTTT. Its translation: CATQRGRGTDTQYF.